This T cell receptor (beta chain) appears in the sequencing data of a study of blood T cell repertoires in COVID-19. Across the whole study: The United States, Italy and Spain provided the acute and convalescent COVID-19 samples.

In the study's own analysis: The authors estimated nucleated cell counts from reference gene primer amplification. Produced via immunoSEQ multiplex PCR; TCRdb's table is partial and in-frame only. V, J and clone size reflect that table, while D and trimming were determined from the DNA. Of 90,000 or so clones in the sample, over 80% were seen once. V gave up 8 bases and J gave up 7 bases; unmatched junction bases: 16. This CDR3 spans 16 amino acids. CDR1 and CDR2 (germline): MDHEN, SYDVKM. The J gene is TRBJ2-1, the V gene TRBV28, with TRBD2 identical over 8 bases. The clonotype comes from a human donor in a cohort sampled during active COVID-19. The sample comprised peripheral blood. The CDR3 bases are TGTGCCAGCGGGCCGATTGGGGCGGGAGGCAGAAATGAGCAGTTCTTC. Encoded protein: CASGPIGAGGRNEQFF.